The 6 T cell receptor beta chains presented below share a single source sample, sequenced in a study of T cells in Graves' hyperthyroidism and ophthalmopathy. Amplification of TCR beta CDR3 regions used RNA as the template. The study used the HTBI primer set for a first-round RT-PCR of the TCR CDR3. MiXCR was run by TCRdb on the multiplex PCR reads, yielding one entry per CDR3 protein. The sample includes around 540,000 distinct CDR3 sequences, 46% of them seen just once. Sequenced material: peripheral blood or thyroid tissue (not recorded which). These receptors were taken from a woman aged 18-30 years with Graves' hyperthyroidism.

This clonotype was observed at least ten times. The chain recombines TRBV7-3 with TRBJ2-5; D unclear. CDR1 and CDR2 (germline): SGHTA, FQGTGA. The CDR3 consists of 13 residues. Trimming left V 1 base short and J 7 bases short, with 10 bases between. CDR3 residues: CASSLRSLGTQYF. The DNA of the CDR3 is TGTGCCAGCAGCTTAAGGTCGTTAGGGACCCAGTACTTC.

The chain recombines TRBV19 with TRBJ2-7; 8 nucleotides line up with TRBD2. The CDR3 contains 15 residues. Per the germline V gene, CDR1 is LNHDA and CDR2 is SQIVND (reference sequence). V trimming: 1 base; J trimming: 3 bases; junction bases outside the gene matches: 5. The CDR3 region is CASSIAGGLDYEQYF. CDR3 DNA sequence: TGTGCCAGTAGTATAGCGGGAGGGCTTGACTACGAGCAGTACTTC.

To note about this clonotype: At one end the junction does not follow the germline gene, possibly because of a read error. The rearrangement uses TRBV25-1 and TRBJ2-7; 14 bases match TRBD2. Germline V gives CDR1 MGHDK, CDR2 SYGVNS. The CDR3 runs to 18 residues. The CDR3 DNA reads as TGCGCCAGCAGCCAACCGACTAGCGGGAGGGCCGTTCGGTACGAGCAGTACTTC. This translates into CASSQPTSGRAVRYEQYF.

This clonotype was counted ten times or more. The chain joins TRBV7-8 to TRBJ2-7; D possibly corresponds to TRBD2 (6 bases). V lost 0 bases, J lost 2 bases, and 14 bases lay in between. The CDR3 length is 16 residues. Looked up from germline, CDR1 is SGHVS and CDR2 is FQNEAQ. CDR3 sequence reads: CASSLARVGGTYEQYF. The CDR3 DNA reads TGTGCCAGCAGCTTAGCGCGAGTGGGAGGTACCTACGAGCAGTACTTC.

The CDR3 region has the DNA TGTGCCAGCAGTGACCGGACAGGGAACACCGGGGAGCTGTTTTTT. This codes for CASSDRTGNTGELFF. The genes are TRBV12-3 or TRBV12-4 and TRBJ2-2; 7 bases are shared with TRBD1. The J segment lost 1 base and the V segment lost 5 bases, leaving 4 bases of the junction unmatched. This CDR3 spans 15 amino acids.

A few counts support this clonotype. This chain connects TRBV7-2 to TRBJ1-1; TRBD1 might be the D (6 bases). V was cut by 5 bases and J by 0 bases, with 13 bases left in between. This CDR3 contains 15 residues. Germline V CDR1 and CDR2: SGHTA, FQGNSA. The CDR3 DNA reads as TGTGCCAGCAGCACCAGACAGGTGCTGAACACTGAAGCTTTCTTT. Its protein is CASSTRQVLNTEAFF. The variable domain in full, with the rest retrieved from reference TRBV7-2 and TRBJ1-1, is GAGVSQSPSNKVTEKGKDVELRCDPISGHTALYWYRQSLGQGLEFLIYFQGNSAPDKSGLPSDRFSAERTGGSVSTLTIQRTQQEDSAVYLCASSTRQVLNTEAFFGQGTRLTVV.